Listed here are 31 T cell receptor beta chains from one sample, sequenced in a study of blood T cell repertoires in COVID-19. The data were produced by immunoSEQ multiplex PCR, yet TCRdb's version contains in-frame clones alone and is incomplete. Of some 91,000 clones listed, less than 90% are singletons. Sequenced material: peripheral blood. The receptors were sampled from a human donor in a cohort sampled during active COVID-19.

The chain recombines TRBV14 with TRBJ2-3; 9 bases agree with TRBD2. The germline V gene has CDR1 SGHDN and CDR2 FVKESK. The length of the CDR3 is 14 residues. With V trimmed by 2 bases and J by 5 bases, 2 bases remained unmatched. The CDR3 region is CASSQSLAGDTQYF. Here the CDR3 DNA reads TGTGCCAGCAGCCAATCACTAGCGGGAGATACGCAGTATTTT.

The rearrangement joins TRBV5-1 to TRBJ2-2; 9 bases align to TRBD2. J lost 1 base, V lost 3 bases, and 1 base had no gene match. Per the germline V gene, CDR1 is SGHRS and CDR2 is YFSETQ. This CDR3 has 15 residues. CDR3 DNA: TGCGCCAGCAGCTCGACTAGCGGGAACACCGGGGAGCTGTTTTTT. Its translation: CASSSTSGNTGELFF.

The gene calls are TRBV4-2 and TRBJ1-1; tentative D call: TRBD1 (5 bases). From germline, CDR1 is LGHNA and CDR2 YNFKEQ. V was pared by 0 bases and J by 0 bases, with 20 bases between. The CDR3 extends over 19 amino acids. CDR3 nucleotides: TGTGCCAGCAGCCAAGATAAGTCGTCCAGGGCCAACATGAACACTGAAGCTTTCTTT. Amino acids: CASSQDKSSRANMNTEAFF.

A few counts support this clone. This chain connects TRBV28 to TRBJ2-1, with a weak D call TRBD1 (7 bases). The CDR3 is made up of 16 amino acids. The germline CDR1 and CDR2 sequences are MDHEN and SYDVKM. The ends were cut back, 5 bases at V and 9 bases at J, with 23 bases in the middle. CDR3 sequence (DNA): TGTGCCAGCAGTCCGCCGGGGGCTAGCAGGGGGAGTGAGCAGTTCTTC. It is translated as CASSPPGASRGSEQFF.

CDR3 nucleotide sequence: TGTGCCAGCAGCTTGGCCCGCCGCCGCTCGGGGAGCTCCTACAATGAGCAGTTCTTC. Residues: CASSLARRRSGSSYNEQFF. The chain has TRBV5-8 and TRBJ2-1, with a possible D match to TRBD2 (5 bases). This CDR3 spans 19 amino acids. CDR1 SGHTS and CDR2 YDEGEE come from the germline V gene. The V end lost 0 bases, the J end lost 0 bases, and 19 bases lay between the germline ends.

The CDR3 here is CASSLGASGLADNEQFF. CDR3 nucleotides: TGTGCCAGCAGCTTAGGAGCCTCTGGGCTAGCTGACAATGAGCAGTTCTTC. The chain links TRBV7-9 to TRBJ2-1, with D possibly matching TRBD2 (5 bases). V was cut by 1 base and J by 5 bases, with 18 bases left in between. The CDR3 contains 17 residues. Germline values: CDR1 SEHNR, CDR2 FQNEAQ (reference sequence).

The rearrangement joins TRBV7-2 to TRBJ2-3, with 10 bases that match TRBD1. CDR3 length: 16 residues. Per germline, CDR1 SGHTA and CDR2 FQGNSA. V dropped 5 bases and J dropped 0; count of bases not matched to a gene: 5. CDR3 sequence reads: CASSLRTGGSTDTQYF. The CDR3 nucleotides read TGTGCCAGCAGCCTACGGACAGGGGGGAGCACAGATACGCAGTATTTT.

V and J are TRBV7-9 and TRBJ2-1; 14 bases align to TRBD2. V shed 5 bases, J shed 8 bases, and the junction held 5 bases outside the gene matches. The CDR3 is 15 residues long. Looked up from germline, CDR1 is SEHNR and CDR2 is FQNEAQ (reference sequence). CDR3 protein: CASSAMGLAGDEQFF. The CDR3 nucleotides are TGTGCCAGCAGCGCCATGGGACTAGCGGGAGATGAGCAGTTCTTC.

V and J are TRBV27 and TRBJ2-3; the D gene is possibly TRBD1 (6 bases). Germline-derived CDR1 and CDR2 are MNHEY and SMNVEV (reference sequence). V was cut by 2 bases and J by 6 bases, with 9 bases left in between. The CDR3 length is 13 residues. The CDR3 bases are TGTGCCAGCAGTTTACGTCAGGGGGATACGCAGTATTTT. Protein sequence: CASSLRQGDTQYF.

This clone has only one observation. The chain carries TRBV28 and TRBJ2-1; weak D call: TRBD1 (6 bases). CDR1 and CDR2 (germline): MDHEN, SYDVKM. V dropped 7 bases and J dropped 6 bases, with 22 bases sitting between them. The CDR3 sequence is 16 residues long. The CDR3 is CASKGSSFLGGNEQFF. The CDR3 DNA follows: TGTGCCAGCAAGGGCTCTTCGTTCCTAGGGGGCAATGAGCAGTTCTTC.

V usage is TRBV28 and J usage is TRBJ2-5, with TRBD2 identical over 9 bases. CDR3 size: 14 residues. V gave up 5 bases and J gave up 1 base; unmatched junction bases: 2. Per the germline V gene, CDR1 is MDHEN and CDR2 is SYDVKM. CDR3: CASSLAGTQETQYF. CDR3 DNA sequence: TGTGCCAGCAGTCTAGCGGGGACCCAAGAGACCCAGTACTTC.

The V gene is TRBV28, the J gene TRBJ2-5; TRBD2 matches 12 bases. V shed 7 bases, J shed 5 bases, and the junction held 8 bases outside the gene matches. This CDR3 is built from 15 residues. Germline V gene sequence: CDR1 MDHEN, CDR2 SYDVKM. The CDR3, as DNA: TGTGCCAGCACTCCTAGCGGGGGGGCCTGGGAGACCCAGTACTTC. Its translation is CASTPSGGAWETQYF.

V gene TRBV20-1 combines with J gene TRBJ2-5; 10 nucleotides align to TRBD2. CDR3 length equals 15 residues. V was clipped by 3 bases and J by 4 bases; unmatched bases: 8. Germline assignment: CDR1 DFQATT and CDR2 SNEGSKA (reference sequence). The CDR3 spells CSASGLAGVRETQYF. The CDR3 bases are TGCAGTGCTAGTGGCCTAGCGGGAGTTCGAGAGACCCAGTACTTC.

Only a few counts were recorded for this clone. The rearrangement uses TRBV28 and TRBJ2-5, with unresolved D. The V end was cut by 6 bases, the J end by 2 bases, with 4 bases between. CDR1 is MDHEN and CDR2 is SYDVKM in the germline V gene. The CDR3 consists of 11 residues. CDR3 region: CASRHQETQYF. For the CDR3, the DNA is TGTGCCAGCAGACATCAAGAGACCCAGTACTTC. Supplemented by reference TRBV28 and TRBJ2-5, the full variable domain reads DVKVTQSSRYLVKRTGEKVFLECVQDMDHENMFWYRQDPGLGLRLIYFSYDVKMKEKGDIPEGYSVSREKKERFSLILESASTNQTSMYLCASRHQETQYFGPGTRLLVL.

The J gene is TRBJ1-2, the V gene TRBV6-6; D perhaps matches TRBD1 (5 bases). The germline CDR1 and CDR2 sequences are MNHNY and SVGAGI (reference sequence). The CDR3 runs to 12 residues. V gave up 8 bases and J gave up 6 bases, with 13 bases separating them. CDR3: CASGGTADGYTF. The CDR3 nucleotides read TGTGCCAGCGGCGGGACGGCCGATGGCTACACCTTC.

The chain joins TRBV5-5 to TRBJ2-7; D is possibly TRBD2 (5 bases). CDR1 is SGHKS, CDR2 YYEKEE, per germline (reference sequence). The CDR3 length is 15 residues. V lost 0 bases to trimming and J lost 0 bases, with 10 bases between them. CDR3 region: CASSLGPGSSYEQYF. In DNA form, the CDR3 reads TGTGCCAGCAGCTTGGGTCCGGGGAGCTCCTACGAGCAGTACTTC.

The genes are TRBV5-1 and TRBJ2-5; TRBD1 agrees at 7 bases. The CDR3 totals 16 residues. From germline, CDR1 is SGHRS and CDR2 YFSETQ. J was trimmed by 1 base and V by 4 bases; bases with no gene match: 10. CDR3 in amino acids: CASSIETGSIQETQYF. CDR3 in DNA: TGCGCCAGCAGCATAGAGACAGGGTCAATCCAAGAGACCCAGTACTTC.

This chain links TRBV11-2 with TRBJ1-6; D unclear. From germline, CDR1 is SGHAT and CDR2 FQNNGV. This CDR3 region has 13 residues. The ends were cut back, 3 bases at V and 6 bases at J, with 6 bases in the middle. Here the CDR3 reads CASSFGLNSPLHF. CDR3 coding DNA: TGTGCCAGCAGCTTTGGCCTTAATTCACCCCTCCACTTT. Based on the CDR3 plus reference TRBV11-2 and TRBJ1-6, the full variable domain is EAGVAQSPRYKIIEKRQSVAFWCNPISGHATLYWYQQILGQGPKLLIQFQNNGVVDDSQLPKDRFSAERLKGVDSTLKIQPAKLEDSAVYLCASSFGLNSPLHFGNGTRLTVT.

This chain links TRBV12-3 or TRBV12-4 with TRBJ2-2; D is possibly TRBD1 (6 bases). Deletions cut 6 bases from V and 6 bases from J, with 11 bases between. This CDR3 contains 13 residues. The chain's CDR3 is CASSPPGAGELFF. DNA for the CDR3: TGTGCCAGCAGCCCCCCAGGGGCCGGGGAGCTGTTTTTT.

Concerning this clone: Other DNA sequences in this sample translate to the same CDR3. This sequence joins TRBV5-1 and TRBJ1-6, with D perhaps matching TRBD1 (6 bases). In germline, CDR1 is SGHRS, CDR2 YFSETQ. Trimming removed 2 bases from V and 6 bases from J, with 12 bases in between. CDR3 size: 15 residues. CDR3: CASSLGGQVNSPLHF. The CDR3 coding sequence is TGCGCCAGCAGCTTAGGGGGACAAGTTAATTCACCCCTCCACTTT.

The chain links TRBV21-1 to TRBJ2-1; the table's TRBD2 call for D was not verified on the DNA. TRBV21-1 is a pseudogene segment. The CDR3 is made up of 15 amino acids. The CDR3 DNA follows: TGTGCCAACTATAGCGGGAGAAGCTCCTACAATGAGCAGTTCTTC. It is translated as CANYSGRSSYNEQFF.

This chain connects TRBV11-2 to TRBJ1-2, with 9 positions matching TRBD1. The junction had 9 bases not matched to a gene; V was cut back by 4 bases and J by 12 bases. Germline V CDR1 and CDR2: SGHAT, FQNNGV. The CDR3 length is 13 residues. Here the CDR3 reads CASSYPGTGIHTF. In DNA form, the CDR3 reads TGTGCCAGCAGCTACCCCGGGACAGGGATCCACACCTTC.

CDR3: CASSYSNGDYGYTF. The CDR3 nucleotides read TGTGCCAGCAGTTACTCGAACGGGGACTATGGCTACACCTTC. This rearrangement joins TRBV6-6 to TRBJ1-2; D remains unclear. Germline loops: CDR1 MNHNY, CDR2 SVGAGI (reference sequence). The CDR3 runs 14 residues. The ends were cut back, 0 bases at V and 3 bases at J, with 8 bases in the middle.

This chain connects TRBV14 to TRBJ2-1; a possible D gene is TRBD2 (5 bases). V gave up 4 bases and J gave up 1 base, with 14 bases separating them. Germline CDR1 reads SGHDN; CDR2 reads FVKESK. CDR3 length equals 16 residues. The CDR3 sequence: CASSRRVSASYNEQFF. The CDR3 bases are TGTGCCAGCAGCCGGCGGGTGTCAGCTTCCTACAATGAGCAGTTCTTC.

Of note for this clone: This CDR3 is also generated by other DNA sequences in the sample. CDR3 sequence (DNA): TGCGCCAGCAGCTTGGACGGTTCCTCCTACGAGCAGTACTTC. It is translated as CASSLDGSSYEQYF. The chain combines TRBV5-1 with TRBJ2-7; D not resolved. Germline values: CDR1 SGHRS, CDR2 YFSETQ. V was clipped by 0 bases and J by 0 bases, with 7 bases between them. CDR3 length equals 14 residues.

The V call is TRBV4-2, the J call TRBJ2-7; 8 nucleotides align to TRBD1. V was clipped by 2 bases and J by 4 bases; unmatched bases: 10. CDR1 is LGHNA, CDR2 YNFKEQ, per germline. The CDR3 spans 16 residues. CDR3 amino acids: CASSQITAGGRYEQYF. The CDR3 DNA is TGTGCCAGCAGCCAAATCACGGCAGGGGGCCGTTACGAGCAGTACTTC.

This chain links TRBV28 with TRBJ1-4, with 8 bases identical to TRBD1. Germline CDR1 and CDR2: MDHEN and SYDVKM. J gave up 1 base and V 2 bases, and 3 bases lay outside the gene matches. CDR3 size: 16 residues. CDR3 nucleotide sequence: TGTGCCAGCAGTTTACAACAGGGGGGAACTAATGAAAAACTGTTTTTT. It specifies CASSLQQGGTNEKLFF.

This rearrangement joins TRBV7-9 to TRBJ2-7; D is possibly TRBD1 (5 bases). CDR1 and CDR2 from the germline V gene are SEHNR and FQNEAQ (reference sequence). Trimming cost V 0 bases and J 6 bases, with 12 bases left between them. The CDR3 totals 14 residues. The CDR3 protein is CASSLAMDTSEQYF. The CDR3 region has the DNA TGTGCCAGCAGCTTAGCTATGGACACCTCCGAGCAGTACTTC.

V and J are TRBV10-3 and TRBJ1-6, with a possible D match to TRBD1 (5 bases). Germline CDR1 is ENHRY and CDR2 is SYGVKD. The CDR3 loop spans 15 amino acids. V was clipped by 4 bases and J by 7 bases, with 14 bases between them. The CDR3 reads CAISAGREGNSPLHF. The CDR3 DNA reads as TGTGCCATCAGTGCAGGCAGGGAAGGAAATTCACCCCTCCACTTT.

This clone has just a few counts. This chain connects TRBV5-1 to TRBJ1-1, with D uncertain. V was cut by 1 base and J by 7 bases, with 14 bases left in between. Germline assignment: CDR1 SGHRS and CDR2 YFSETQ. The CDR3 is 14 residues long. The CDR3 reads CASSLYVGRVEAFF. CDR3 sequence (DNA): TGCGCCAGCAGCTTGTATGTGGGGAGGGTTGAAGCTTTCTTT.

The chain joins TRBV27 to TRBJ1-5, with 7 bases that match TRBD1. The CDR3 extends over 15 amino acids. Unmatched junction bases numbered 11, after V lost 5 bases and J lost 7 bases. The germline CDR1 and CDR2 sequences are MNHEY and SMNVEV (reference sequence). CDR3 sequence (DNA): TGTGCCAGCAGTACCCAAGGACAGGCTTACCAGCCCCAGCATTTT. Encoded protein: CASSTQGQAYQPQHF.